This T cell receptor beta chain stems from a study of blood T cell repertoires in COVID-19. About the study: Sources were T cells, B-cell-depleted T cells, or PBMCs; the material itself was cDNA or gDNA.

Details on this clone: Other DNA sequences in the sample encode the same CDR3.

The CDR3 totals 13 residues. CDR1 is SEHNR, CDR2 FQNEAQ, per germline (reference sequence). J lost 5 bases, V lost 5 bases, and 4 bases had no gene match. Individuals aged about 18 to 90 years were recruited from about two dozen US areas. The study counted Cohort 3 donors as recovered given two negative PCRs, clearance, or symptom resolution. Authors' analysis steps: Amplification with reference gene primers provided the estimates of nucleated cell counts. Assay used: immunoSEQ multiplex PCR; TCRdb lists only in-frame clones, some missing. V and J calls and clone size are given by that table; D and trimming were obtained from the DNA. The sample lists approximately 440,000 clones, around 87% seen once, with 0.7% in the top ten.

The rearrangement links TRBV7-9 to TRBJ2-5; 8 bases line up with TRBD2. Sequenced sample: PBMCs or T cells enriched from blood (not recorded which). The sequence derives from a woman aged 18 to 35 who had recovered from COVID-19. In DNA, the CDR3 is TGTGCCAGCAGCCCACGCGGGGGGGAGACCCAGTACTTC. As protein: CASSPRGGETQYF.